Below are 4 T cell receptor beta chains sequenced from a single sample in a study of response to subunit inactivated influenza vaccine (dated by TCRdb to 2017 to 2018). To prepare the library, RT-PCR was applied. Sequencing used an Illumina HiSeq 2500. Through fastp at Q25 and MiXCR, TCRdb rebuilt clones from the public reads, retaining in-frame beta chains. Records with the same CDR3 protein are collapsed into one entry carrying the most frequent genes and DNA. Present in this sample are around 580,000 distinct CDR3 sequences, 12% of which were seen just once. The ten largest clones capture about a tenth of the sample. The starting material was PBMCs from blood, obtained on the day of vaccination. These receptors were taken from a man between 45 and 60 years old who received an inactivated influenza vaccine. Donor details come from another sample of the same person, matched by shared clones.

V is TRBV29-1 and J is TRBJ2-1; D is ambiguous. Trimming took 7 bases from V and 0 from J, leaving 10 bases between them. Looked up from germline, CDR1 is SQVTM and CDR2 is ANQGSEA. The CDR3 sequence is 13 residues long. CDR3 region: CSAAGTSYNEQFF. The DNA of the CDR3 is TGCAGCGCAGCAGGTACCTCCTACAATGAGCAGTTCTTC.

This clonotype was detected a few times. This CDR3 reads CASSQDVGYEQYF. The CDR3 nucleotides are TGCGCCAGCAGCCAAGATGTTGGTTACGAGCAGTACTTC. J is TRBJ2-7 and V is TRBV4-3; D remains ambiguous. The CDR3 loop spans 13 amino acids. Germline CDR1 and CDR2: LGHNA and YSLEER. V gave up 0 bases and J gave up 4 bases, with 7 bases separating them.

This clonotype was found many times. The chain links TRBV6-2 or TRBV6-3 to TRBJ2-1; 9 bases align to TRBD2. V was clipped by 5 bases and J by 5 bases; unmatched bases: 7. CDR1 is MNHEY and CDR2 is SVGEGT in the germline V gene. The CDR3 is made up of 15 amino acids. The CDR3 DNA reads as TGTGCCAGCAGTCAAAGCGGGGGGCCCCACAATGAGCAGTTCTTC. It codes for CASSQSGGPHNEQFF.

This clonotype was seen more than once but under ten times. The CDR3 is CASSESAGGRNEQFF. The CDR3 DNA is TGTGCCAGCAGTGAAAGCGCCGGGGGCCGAAATGAGCAGTTCTTC. The chain is built from TRBV6-1 and TRBJ2-1; D assignment may be TRBD1 or TRBD2 (6 bases each). V was shortened by 2 bases and J by 7 bases, with 15 bases between the two germline ends. The CDR3 runs 15 residues. The germline gives CDR1 MNHNS, CDR2 SASEGT.